What follows describes a single TCR beta chain. The data stem from a study of radiotherapy plus CTLA-4 blockade in lung cancer. TCRdb keeps only in-frame clones here, not all; method: immunoSEQ multiplex PCR. This sample has roughly 98,000 clones, with 75% to 85% found just once. The CDR3 consists of 15 residues. Trimming at V came to 4 bases and at J to 3 bases, leaving 5 bases not matched to a gene. The germline V gene has CDR1 SGHRS and CDR2 YFSETQ. This clonotype was sampled from a human donor with non-small cell lung cancer who had a partial response to radiotherapy plus ipilimumab. The chain links TRBV5-1 to TRBJ1-4, with TRBD1 matching 8 bases. The sequenced sample was peripheral blood, obtained from a patient treated with radiotherapy plus ipilimumab. The CDR3 protein is CASSPEGQANEKLFF. The DNA for the CDR3 is TGCGCCAGCAGCCCCGAGGGACAGGCTAATGAAAAACTGTTTTTT.